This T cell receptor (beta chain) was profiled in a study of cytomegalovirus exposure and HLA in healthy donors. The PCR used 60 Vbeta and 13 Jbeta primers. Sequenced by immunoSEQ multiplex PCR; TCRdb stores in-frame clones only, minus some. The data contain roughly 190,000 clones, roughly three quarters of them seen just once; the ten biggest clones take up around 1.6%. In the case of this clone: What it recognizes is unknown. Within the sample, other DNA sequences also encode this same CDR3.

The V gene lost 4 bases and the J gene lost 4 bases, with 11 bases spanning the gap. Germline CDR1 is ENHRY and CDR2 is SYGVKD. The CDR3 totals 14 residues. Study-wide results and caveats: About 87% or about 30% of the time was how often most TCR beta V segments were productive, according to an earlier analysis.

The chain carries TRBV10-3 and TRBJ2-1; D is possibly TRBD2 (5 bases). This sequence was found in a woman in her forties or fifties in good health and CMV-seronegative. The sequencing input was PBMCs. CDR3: CAISGGGRYNEQFF. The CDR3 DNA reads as TGTGCCATCAGTGGTGGAGGCCGGTACAATGAGCAGTTCTTC.